The 13 T cell receptor beta chains listed next were all sequenced from one sample in a study of human T cells and chemical hapten exposure. Time point here: patch test 3, about 24 weeks after DPC sensitization. Specified treatment: therapeutic diphenylcyclopropenone sensitization with weekly scalp DPC. TCRdb ran MiXCR on the RACE reads and lists one entry per CDR3 protein. The sample carries some 84,000 distinct CDR3 sequences, 10% to 12% recorded once. Sample: whole blood, taken in connection with sensitization to the hapten diphenylcyclopropenone (DPC). These receptors came from a woman aged 45-65 years with alopecia areata. Some clones in this sample may be carry-over from other donors' samples.

This clonotype was counted many times. V is TRBV29-1 and J is TRBJ1-2; 8 nucleotides align to TRBD1. Trimming cost V 4 bases and J 8 bases; bases outside gene matches: 12. This CDR3 is 14 amino acids long. CDR1 and CDR2 (germline): SQVTM, ANQGSEA. The CDR3 region is CSVVGTGVLRGYTF. CDR3 in DNA: TGCAGCGTTGTAGGGACAGGAGTCCTTAGGGGCTACACCTTC. The whole variable domain, remainder taken from reference TRBV29-1 and TRBJ1-2, is SAVISQKPSRDICQRGTSLTIQCQVDSQVTMMFWYRQQPGQSLTLIATANQGSEATYESGFVIDKFPISRPNLTFSTLTVSNMSPEDSSIYLCSVVGTGVLRGYTFGSGTRLTVV.

This clonotype was seen at least ten times. The chain combines TRBV12-3 or TRBV12-4 with TRBJ2-6; D uncertain. The CDR3 runs to 15 residues. V lost 3 bases to trimming and J lost 0 bases, with 6 bases between them. DNA of the CDR3: TGTGCCAGCAGTTTGGGGTCCTCTGGGGCCAACGTCCTGACTTTC. Its protein product is CASSLGSSGANVLTF.

This clonotype occurred many times. This chain connects TRBV7-3 to TRBJ2-1; 8 bases match TRBD2. The ends lost 2 bases at V and 0 bases at J; junction bases unmatched: 0. The CDR3 has 15 residues. Germline-derived CDR1 and CDR2 are SGHTA and FQGTGA. The CDR3 sequence: CASSLLAGSYNEQFF. For the CDR3, the DNA is TGTGCCAGCAGCTTACTAGCGGGCTCCTACAATGAGCAGTTCTTC. Combining the CDR3 with reference TRBV7-3 and TRBJ2-1 gives the whole variable domain GAGVSQTPSNKVTEKGKYVELRCDPISGHTALYWYRQSLGQGPEFLIYFQGTGAADDSGLPNDRFFAVRPEGSVSTLKIQRTERGDSAVYLCASSLLAGSYNEQFFGPGTRLTVL.

This clonotype was picked up many times. The chain links TRBV29-1 to TRBJ1-2; 7 positions agree with TRBD1. CDR3 size: 9 residues. Looked up from germline, CDR1 is SQVTM and CDR2 is ANQGSEA. The junction had 6 bases not matched to a gene; V was cut back by 6 bases and J by 14 bases. CDR3 sequence reads: CSVDRAGTF. DNA for the CDR3: TGCAGCGTCGACAGGGCCGGGACCTTC.

Regarding this clonotype: At one end the junction does not follow the germline gene, possibly because of a read error. V is TRBV6-5 and J is TRBJ2-3, with 7 nucleotides matching TRBD2. The CDR3 loop spans 16 amino acids. CDR1 MNHEY and CDR2 SVGAGI come from the germline V gene. The CDR3 DNA sequence: TGTGCCAGCTGTTACGGGGCGGGAGTAGGACCAGATACGCAGTATTTT. Amino acid sequence: CASCYGAGVGPDTQYF.

The chain carries TRBV29-1 and TRBJ2-7; 10 bases line up with TRBD1. This CDR3 comprises 13 residues. V shed 6 bases, J shed 4 bases, and the junction held 6 bases outside the gene matches. CDR1 and CDR2 (germline): SQVTM, ANQGSEA. The CDR3 here is CSVWTGGQYEQYF. CDR3 in DNA: TGCAGCGTCTGGACAGGGGGACAGTACGAGCAGTACTTC.

The rearrangement uses TRBV5-1 and TRBJ2-3; D gene uncertain. There are 16 residues in the CDR3. Germline CDR1 reads SGHRS; CDR2 reads YFSETQ. The V end was cut by 0 bases, the J end by 2 bases, with 13 bases between. Here the CDR3 DNA reads TGCGCCAGCAGCTTGGGGCTAATCCCCGACACAGATACGCAGTATTTT. Translated, it gives CASSLGLIPDTDTQYF.

This clonotype is medium-sized in the sample. V is TRBV18 and J is TRBJ2-1; D is possibly TRBD1 (6 bases). Trimming took off 5 bases at V and 6 bases at J, with 14 bases between the two ends. The CDR3 is 14 amino acids. Germline CDR1 and CDR2: KGHSH and LQKENI. CDR3 nucleotide sequence: TGTGCCAGCTCAACAGGGTCCCACGGCAATGAGCAGTTCTTC. It encodes CASSTGSHGNEQFF.

In its sample, this clonotype was seen many times. The chain has TRBV12-3 or TRBV12-4 and TRBJ1-2; TRBD1 matches 8 bases. This CDR3 comprises 14 residues. Trimming cost V 5 bases and J 2 bases; bases outside gene matches: 4. Written as DNA, the CDR3 is TGTGCCAGCAGTCCATGGGACAGGAACTATGGCTACACCTTC. Translation gives CASSPWDRNYGYTF.

This clonotype was counted many times. The V and J genes are TRBV27 and TRBJ2-7; D uncertain. The V gene lost 2 bases and the J gene lost 4 bases, with 12 bases spanning the gap. The CDR3 has 14 amino acids. Germline loops: CDR1 MNHEY, CDR2 SMNVEV (reference sequence). DNA for the CDR3: TGTGCCAGCAGTTTAGTGGGGTTAAGGTACGAGCAGTACTTC. Translated, it gives CASSLVGLRYEQYF.

This chain connects TRBV7-2 to TRBJ2-7; no definite D call. Germline V gene data show CDR1 as SGHTA and CDR2 as FQGNSA. This CDR3 has 14 amino acids. Deletions cut 2 bases from V and 0 bases from J, with 8 bases between. The CDR3 DNA is TGTGCCAGCAGCTTATCGAGTAGCTCCTACGAGCAGTACTTC. Protein product: CASSLSSSSYEQYF.

This clonotype was found many times. CDR3 in DNA: TGTGCCAGCACCACCGGGACAGGAACCCAGTACTTC. Translation gives CASTTGTGTQYF. This rearrangement joins TRBV12-3 or TRBV12-4 to TRBJ2-5; TRBD1 aligns across 8 bases. The CDR3 runs 12 residues. V shed 7 bases, J shed 8 bases, and the junction held 6 bases outside the gene matches.

This clonotype was seen repeatedly, ten times or more. The chain links TRBV15 to TRBJ1-2, with TRBD1 matching 7 bases. Germline V gene data show CDR1 as LNHNV and CDR2 as YYDKDF (reference sequence). V lost 3 bases and J lost 2; bases outside the gene matches: 15. The CDR3 covers 18 residues. This CDR3 reads CATSRHRDSRTLNYGYTF. CDR3 DNA sequence: TGTGCCACCAGCAGGCACCGGGACAGCCGGACCCTGAACTATGGCTACACCTTC.